A single sample is the source of the 32 T cell receptor beta chains below, sequenced in a study of blood T cell repertoires in COVID-19. Produced via immunoSEQ multiplex PCR; TCRdb's table is partial and in-frame only. This sample carries 220,000 or so clones, approximately 85% of them seen once, and the ten largest clones take roughly 8.2%. The sample was peripheral blood. The receptors were gathered from an elderly woman with COVID-19, enrolled during active disease.

The V call is TRBV3-1 (or the pseudogene TRBV3-2), the J call TRBJ1-2; TRBD1 aligns across 12 bases. V lost 1 base, J lost 8 bases, and 5 bases stayed unmatched. There are 15 residues in the CDR3. CDR1 and CDR2 (germline): LGHDT, YNNKEL (reference sequence). Here the CDR3 reads CASSQAGQGAGGYTF. The DNA for the CDR3 is TGTGCCAGCAGCCAAGCGGGACAGGGGGCTGGAGGCTACACCTTC.

The chain has TRBV6-1 and TRBJ2-2; no firm D call. The CDR3 extends over 14 amino acids. Germline V lookup: CDR1 MNHNS, CDR2 SASEGT. Trimming shortened V by 2 bases and J by 1 base, and 5 bases separated the two germline ends. CDR3 sequence (DNA): TGTGCCAGCAGTGAAAGGAGGAACACCGGGGAGCTGTTTTTT. Its protein is CASSERRNTGELFF.

V gene TRBV5-1 combines with J gene TRBJ2-7, with 7 bases fitting TRBD2. The V gene end was trimmed by 4 bases and the J gene end by 5 bases; junction bases not matched to a gene: 6. CDR1 and CDR2 (germline): SGHRS, YFSETQ. CDR3 size: 13 residues. The CDR3 DNA reads TGCGCCAGCAGCCCAGGACTAGGGAACGAGCAGTACTTC. Translating it yields CASSPGLGNEQYF.

This chain joins TRBV28 and TRBJ2-2, with a weak D call TRBD2 (6 bases). CDR3 length: 15 amino acids. Germline V CDR1 and CDR2: MDHEN, SYDVKM. Trimming removed 1 base from V and 1 base from J, with 7 bases in between. The DNA for the CDR3 is TGTGCCAGCAGTTTATCCGGGAGGAACACCGGGGAGCTGTTTTTT. Residues: CASSLSGRNTGELFF.

The chain has TRBV3-1 (or the pseudogene TRBV3-2) and TRBJ1-2; D possibly corresponds to TRBD1 (6 bases). The CDR3 is 13 residues long. Between the trimmed V and J ends, which lost 1 base and 6 bases, there was a span of 9 bases. CDR1 LGHDT and CDR2 YNNKEL come from the germline V gene (reference sequence). The CDR3: CASSQASGDGYTF. CDR3 bases: TGTGCCAGCAGCCAAGCTTCAGGGGATGGCTACACCTTC.

The chain combines TRBV7-2 with TRBJ2-2; 9 bases line up with TRBD2. The CDR3 is made up of 18 amino acids. V lost 2 bases to trimming and J lost 2 bases; unmatched junction nucleotides: 9. Germline CDR1 reads SGHTA; CDR2 reads FQGNSA. The CDR3 sequence is CASSLKYSGRINTGELFF. The CDR3 DNA is TGTGCCAGCAGCTTAAAGTATAGCGGGAGAATAAACACCGGGGAGCTGTTTTTT.

This clone was detected a few times. V is TRBV19 and J is TRBJ1-2, with D perhaps TRBD1 (5 bases). The germline V and J ends were trimmed by 7 bases and 5 bases, with 14 bases remaining between them. This CDR3 has 13 residues. Germline CDR1 reads LNHDA; CDR2 reads SQIVND (reference sequence). CDR3 sequence: CASMEGARYGYTF. The CDR3 region has the DNA TGTGCCAGTATGGAAGGGGCGAGGTATGGCTACACCTTC.

The chain employs TRBV18 and TRBJ1-2; 12 nucleotides align to TRBD1. Germline V CDR1 and CDR2: KGHSH, LQKENI. The V segment lost 3 bases and the J segment 1 base; nucleotides outside the gene matches: 9. The CDR3 has 18 amino acids. CDR3 amino acids: CASSPSGQGAQINYGYTF. The DNA of the CDR3 is TGTGCCAGCTCACCGTCGGGACAGGGGGCCCAGATTAACTATGGCTACACCTTC. Full variable domain (missing parts from reference TRBV18 and TRBJ1-2): NAGVMQNPRHLVRRRGQEARLRCSPMKGHSHVYWYRQLPEEGLKFMVYLQKENIIDESGMPKERFSAEFPKEGPSILRIQQVVRGDSAAYFCASSPSGQGAQINYGYTFGSGTRLTVV.

The chain links TRBV19 to TRBJ1-2; 7 nucleotides line up with TRBD1. Germline CDR1 is LNHDA and CDR2 is SQIVND (reference sequence). The V gene end was trimmed by 6 bases and the J gene end by 7 bases; junction bases not matched to a gene: 17. CDR3 length equals 16 residues. CDR3 region: CASRGATPTGVAGYTF. CDR3 DNA: TGTGCCAGTAGGGGCGCCACTCCTACAGGGGTGGCTGGCTACACCTTC. Drawing the rest from reference TRBV19 and TRBJ1-2, the complete variable domain is DGGITQSPKYLFRKEGQNVTLSCEQNLNHDAMYWYRQDPGQGLRLIYYSQIVNDFQKGDIAEGYSVSREKKESFPLTVTSAQKNPTAFYLCASRGATPTGVAGYTFGSGTRLTVV.

The V and J genes are TRBV27 and TRBJ1-6; D perhaps matches TRBD1 (6 bases). This CDR3 has 14 residues. Trimming removed 6 bases at V and 16 bases at J, with 22 bases between. Per the germline V gene, CDR1 is MNHEY and CDR2 is SMNVEV (reference sequence). The CDR3 spells CASSSFGRDIYLHF. Written as DNA, the CDR3 is TGTGCCAGCAGCTCCTTTGGCCGGGACATTTATCTCCACTTT.

This chain joins TRBV19 and TRBJ2-1; 13 nucleotides align to TRBD2. Germline loops: CDR1 LNHDA, CDR2 SQIVND (reference sequence). J lost 5 bases, V lost 7 bases, and 2 bases had no gene match. CDR3 size: 14 residues. The CDR3 spells CASKGTSGDNEQFF. The CDR3 bases are TGTGCCAGTAAAGGGACTAGCGGGGACAATGAGCAGTTCTTC.

This clone has just one count. V usage is TRBV27 and J usage is TRBJ1-1; no clear D gene. Trimming left V 2 bases short and J 0 bases short, with 13 bases between. This CDR3 comprises 16 residues. Germline lookup yields CDR1 MNHEY and CDR2 SMNVEV (reference sequence). The CDR3 sequence: CASSLGGNPMNTEAFF. CDR3 nucleotide sequence: TGTGCCAGCAGTTTAGGAGGGAACCCCATGAACACTGAAGCTTTCTTT.

This clone was seen just once. The J gene is TRBJ2-5, the V gene TRBV6-2 or TRBV6-3, with 10 bases matching TRBD2. This CDR3 has 16 amino acids. The J segment lost 4 bases and the V segment lost 6 bases, leaving 11 bases of the junction unmatched. Germline assignment: CDR1 MNHEY and CDR2 SVGEGT. CDR3 nucleotides: TGTGCCAGCAGCCTTCCAACTAGCGGGATAGGAGAGACCCAGTACTTC. Protein sequence: CASSLPTSGIGETQYF.

J is TRBJ2-7 and V is TRBV11-1; D remains ambiguous. With 5 bases removed from V and 2 bases from J, the gap between germline ends came to 16 bases. The CDR3 length is 15 residues. Germline loops: CDR1 SGHAT, CDR2 FQDESV (reference sequence). This CDR3 is CASSHGSSLTYEQYF. DNA of the CDR3: TGTGCCAGCAGCCACGGTAGCAGCCTCACCTACGAGCAGTACTTC.

The chain carries TRBV28 and TRBJ1-4, with 7 bases identical to TRBD1. The V and J ends lost 5 bases and 8 bases, in that order; junction bases with no gene match: 11. Germline V CDR1 and CDR2: MDHEN, SYDVKM. This CDR3 is built from 15 residues. This CDR3 reads CASSPPTGRREKLFF. The CDR3 bases are TGTGCCAGCAGTCCACCGACAGGGAGGAGAGAAAAACTGTTTTTT.

The chain employs TRBV5-4 and TRBJ1-3; possibly TRBD1 for D (5 bases). Germline assignment: CDR1 SGHNT and CDR2 YYREEE (reference sequence). Trimming removed 4 bases at V and 2 bases at J, with 10 bases between. CDR3 length: 14 amino acids. The CDR3 DNA reads as TGTGCCAGCAGCCTTCAGGGAACTGGAAACACCATATATTTT. It encodes CASSLQGTGNTIYF.

V usage is TRBV27 and J usage is TRBJ1-2; D might be TRBD1 (5 bases). V gave up 6 bases and J gave up 4 bases, with 12 bases separating them. The CDR3 extends over 13 amino acids. Germline assignment: CDR1 MNHEY and CDR2 SMNVEV (reference sequence). The CDR3 reads CASSLRGGYGYTF. The DNA for the CDR3 is TGTGCCAGCAGCCTCCGGGGGGGCTATGGCTACACCTTC.

This chain uses TRBV10-3 with TRBJ2-7; 7 bases align to TRBD2. CDR1 is ENHRY and CDR2 is SYGVKD in the germline V gene. The CDR3 contains 14 residues. The V segment lost 5 bases and the J segment 3 bases; nucleotides outside the gene matches: 7. The CDR3 reads CAISPGGPLYEQYF. CDR3 sequence (DNA): TGTGCCATCAGTCCGGGGGGACCGCTCTACGAGCAGTACTTC.

The J gene is TRBJ1-1, the V gene TRBV19, with a tentative D call TRBD1 (6 bases). The germline V and J ends were trimmed by 4 bases and 4 bases, with 13 bases remaining between them. The germline CDR1 and CDR2 sequences are LNHDA and SQIVND (reference sequence). The CDR3 covers 14 residues. CDR3 in amino acids: CASSTPQGGTEAFF. The DNA for the CDR3 is TGTGCCAGTAGTACACCACAGGGCGGCACTGAAGCTTTCTTT. The complete variable domain, with remaining parts taken from reference TRBV19 and TRBJ1-1, reads DGGITQSPKYLFRKEGQNVTLSCEQNLNHDAMYWYRQDPGQGLRLIYYSQIVNDFQKGDIAEGYSVSREKKESFPLTVTSAQKNPTAFYLCASSTPQGGTEAFFGQGTRLTVV.

This clone was picked up a small number of times. The chain combines TRBV6-6 with TRBJ1-2; D is uncertain. The germline V gene has CDR1 MNHNY and CDR2 SVGAGI (reference sequence). Trimming removed 6 bases at V and 8 bases at J, with 16 bases between. This CDR3 spans 13 amino acids. DNA of the CDR3: TGTGCCAGCAGCCTTGACTCTTCTGAAGGCTACACCTTC. Amino acids: CASSLDSSEGYTF.

This clone was counted a single time. V and J are TRBV5-8 and TRBJ1-2, with 7 bases identical to TRBD1. Trimming removed 4 bases from V and 7 bases from J; junction bases left unmatched: 7. This CDR3 spans 13 amino acids. Germline V CDR1 and CDR2: SGHTS, YDEGEE. In DNA form, the CDR3 reads TGTGCCAGCAGCCTGACAGGGTTTGGTGGCTACACCTTC. It is translated as CASSLTGFGGYTF.

This clone was counted a single time. V usage is TRBV7-9 and J usage is TRBJ1-4, with D perhaps TRBD1 (5 bases). This CDR3 region has 16 residues. V shed 3 bases and J shed 5 bases, with 16 bases lying between them. Germline CDR1 is SEHNR and CDR2 is FQNEAQ (reference sequence). CDR3 bases: TGTGCCAGCAGCTTGGAGGGGAGGTATGGAAATGAAAAACTGTTTTTT. Translating it yields CASSLEGRYGNEKLFF.

V gene TRBV3-1 (or the pseudogene TRBV3-2) combines with J gene TRBJ1-1, with 7 bases identical to TRBD1. This CDR3 spans 12 amino acids. Looked up from germline, CDR1 is LGHDT and CDR2 is YNNKEL (reference sequence). With 5 bases clipped from V and 9 bases from J, the junction kept 6 bases outside the gene matches. CDR3 protein: CASSLRDSKAFF. The DNA of the CDR3 is TGTGCCAGCAGCTTAAGGGACAGCAAAGCTTTCTTT.

V is TRBV6-5 and J is TRBJ2-5; D may be TRBD1 (5 bases). Germline CDR1 MNHEY, CDR2 SVGAGI. The V and J ends lost 9 bases and 1 base respectively, with 12 bases between them. This CDR3 comprises 13 residues. For the CDR3, the DNA is TGTGCCAGTGCCCTGGGGCTCCAAGAGACCCAGTACTTC. It encodes CASALGLQETQYF.

The J gene is TRBJ2-7, the V gene TRBV12-3 or TRBV12-4; the D is unclear. V was clipped by 2 bases and J by 5 bases, with 10 bases between them. This CDR3 comprises 13 residues. CDR3 region: CASSLTLSHEQYF. The DNA of the CDR3 is TGTGCCAGCAGTTTAACCCTGAGTCACGAGCAGTACTTC.

J is TRBJ2-3 and V is TRBV19, with 8 bases matching TRBD2. The V gene's germline CDR1 is LNHDA and CDR2 SQIVND (reference sequence). Germline trimming cut 7 bases from V and 2 bases from J; bases unmatched to any gene: 8. This CDR3 has 15 residues. CDR3 bases: TGTGCCAGTATGAATAGCGGGGTGATCACAGATACGCAGTATTTT. Translated, it gives CASMNSGVITDTQYF.

The chain combines TRBV2 with TRBJ2-3, with 8 nucleotides matching TRBD2. The germline V gene encodes CDR1 SNHLY and CDR2 FYNNEI. With 5 bases clipped from V and 1 base from J, the junction kept 11 bases outside the gene matches. CDR3 length: 17 amino acids. The CDR3 sequence: CASSFRPGGAGTDTQYF. The DNA for the CDR3 is TGTGCCAGCAGTTTTAGACCGGGGGGGGCCGGCACAGATACGCAGTATTTT.

The chain is built from TRBV11-2 and TRBJ1-4; D gene uncertain. The V gene's germline CDR1 is SGHAT and CDR2 FQNNGV. This CDR3 contains 15 residues. The ends were cut back, 3 bases at V and 0 bases at J, with 8 bases in the middle. The CDR3 spells CASSFGGTTNEKLFF. The CDR3 DNA is TGTGCCAGCAGCTTTGGCGGGACAACTAATGAAAAACTGTTTTTT.

This chain uses TRBV5-1 with TRBJ1-1, with TRBD1 matching 9 bases. This CDR3 region has 18 residues. Germline V gene lookup returns CDR1 SGHRS and CDR2 YFSETQ. V lost 0 bases and J lost 4; bases outside the gene matches: 13. CDR3 region: CASSLGSGTGIYGTEAFF. DNA for the CDR3: TGCGCCAGCAGCTTGGGATCAGGGACAGGGATATATGGCACTGAAGCTTTCTTT.

This chain links TRBV6-5 with TRBJ1-1, with 9 nucleotides matching TRBD1. CDR1 MNHEY and CDR2 SVGAGI come from the germline V gene. The CDR3 spans 14 residues. J gave up 5 bases and V 8 bases, and 9 bases lay outside the gene matches. CDR3 region: CASGWTGDRTEAFF. CDR3 in DNA: TGTGCCAGCGGATGGACAGGGGATCGAACTGAAGCTTTCTTT.

The chain links TRBV7-9 to TRBJ1-2; TRBD1 matches at 7 bases. Germline V lookup: CDR1 SEHNR, CDR2 FQNEAQ (reference sequence). This CDR3 contains 13 residues. V was clipped by 5 bases and J by 6 bases; unmatched bases: 6. CDR3 sequence: CASSPQGPDGYTF. The CDR3 DNA follows: TGTGCCAGCAGCCCACAGGGGCCGGATGGCTACACCTTC. The variable domain in full, with the rest retrieved from reference TRBV7-9 and TRBJ1-2, is DTGVSQNPRHKITKRGQNVTFRCDPISEHNRLYWYRQTLGQGPEFLTYFQNEAQLEKSRLLSDRFSAERPKGSFSTLEIQRTEQGDSAMYLCASSPQGPDGYTFGSGTRLTVV.

This clone was detected a few times. The chain is built from TRBV5-1 and TRBJ2-7; no definite D call. Germline V gene sequence: CDR1 SGHRS, CDR2 YFSETQ. The CDR3 has 14 amino acids. Trimming removed 0 bases from V and 1 base from J, with 8 bases in between. CDR3 loop: CASSLEFSSYEQYF. The CDR3 coding sequence is TGCGCCAGCAGCTTGGAGTTCAGTTCCTACGAGCAGTACTTC.